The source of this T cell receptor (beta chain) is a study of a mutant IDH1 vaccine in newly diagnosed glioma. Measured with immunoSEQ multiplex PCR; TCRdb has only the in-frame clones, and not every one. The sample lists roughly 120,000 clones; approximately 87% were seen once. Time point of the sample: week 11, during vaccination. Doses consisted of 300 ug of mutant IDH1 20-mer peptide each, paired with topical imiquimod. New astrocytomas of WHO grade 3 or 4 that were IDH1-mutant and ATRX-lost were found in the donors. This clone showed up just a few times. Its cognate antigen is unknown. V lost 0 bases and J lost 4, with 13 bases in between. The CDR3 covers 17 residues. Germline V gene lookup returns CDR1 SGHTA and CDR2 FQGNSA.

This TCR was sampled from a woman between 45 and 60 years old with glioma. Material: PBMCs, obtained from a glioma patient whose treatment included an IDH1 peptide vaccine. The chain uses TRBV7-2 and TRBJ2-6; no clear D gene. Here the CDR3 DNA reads TGTGCCAGCAGCTTAGCGGACCTGCTCATGGGGGCCAACGTCCTGACTTTC. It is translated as CASSLADLLMGANVLTF.